A selection of T cell receptor beta chains follows, all from one sample in a study of blood T cell repertoires in COVID-19. TCRdb keeps only in-frame clones here, not all; method: immunoSEQ multiplex PCR. The table has roughly 100,000 clones, over 70% seen once. The specimen was peripheral blood. The receptors were sampled from a human donor in a cohort sampled during active or convalescent COVID-19. CDR3s include the opening cysteine and the closing phenylalanine or tryptophan. The D gene is left open where the match is weak. Clone size is not always given. Where it is, it says once, few, many or a class for expanded clones.

D gene,J gene,clone size,V gene,CDR3 protein,CDR3 DNA
TRBD2,TRBJ2-5,once,TRBV7-3,CASSSGLGGEETQYF,TGTGCCAGCAGCTCCGGACTAGGAGGGGAAGAGACCCAGTACTTC
-,TRBJ1-1,-,TRBV12-3/TRBV12-4,CASSFDGRGEAFF,TGTGCCAGCAGTTTCGACGGTAGAGGAGAAGCTTTCTTT
TRBD1,TRBJ1-6,-,TRBV19,CATSLPGTGVLAGSPLHF,TGTGCCACCTCCCTCCCGGGGACAGGGGTATTGGCCGGATCACCCCTCCACTTT
-,TRBJ2-7,-,TRBV19,CASSEGWGWEQYF,TGTGCCAGTAGCGAGGGATGGGGTTGGGAGCAGTACTTC
-,TRBJ2-1,-,TRBV4-3,CASSQAGTGNEQFF,TGCGCCAGCAGCCAAGCCGGGACTGGCAATGAGCAGTTCTTC
-,TRBJ1-5,-,TRBV28,CASSLEGNSNQPQHF,TGTGCCAGCAGTTTGGAGGGGAATAGCAATCAGCCCCAGCATTTT
TRBD1,TRBJ2-2,-,TRBV3-1/TRBV3-2,CAPAGTGLTGELFF,TGTGCTCCAGCGGGGACAGGGTTGACCGGGGAGCTGTTTTTT
-,TRBJ1-5,-,TRBV10-3,CAISESPGDQPQHF,TGTGCCATCAGTGAGTCGCCAGGGGATCAGCCCCAGCATTTT
-,TRBJ1-2,few,TRBV7-2,CASSLVSTDNGYTF,TGTGCCAGCAGCTTAGTAAGCACAGATAATGGCTACACCTTC
-,TRBJ2-1,-,TRBV9,CASSVARASYNEQFF,TGTGCCAGCAGCGTAGCCAGGGCGTCCTACAATGAGCAGTTCTTC
TRBD1,TRBJ1-6,-,TRBV5-4,CASSYRKGQVAAGLHF,TGTGCCAGCAGCTATAGAAAAGGACAGGTCGCCGCGGGCCTCCACTTT
TRBD1,TRBJ1-1,-,TRBV2,CASTNRGGSEAFF,TGTGCCAGCACCAACAGGGGTGGAAGTGAAGCTTTCTTT
TRBD1,TRBJ2-5,-,TRBV4-1,CASSQADRGATQYF,TGCGCCAGCAGCCAAGCGGACAGGGGAGCGACCCAGTACTTC
TRBD1,TRBJ1-2,-,TRBV5-1,CASSLIPGQEYGYTF,TGCGCCAGCAGCTTGATACCGGGACAGGAGTATGGCTACACCTTC
TRBD1,TRBJ2-3,-,TRBV7-2,CASSSDRGGDTQYF,TGTGCCAGCAGCTCAGACAGGGGTGGAGATACGCAGTATTTT
TRBD1,TRBJ1-5,-,TRBV2,CASSEAGQGGQPQHF,TGTGCCAGCAGTGAAGCTGGACAGGGGGGTCAGCCCCAGCATTTT
-,TRBJ2-7,-,TRBV12-3/TRBV12-4,CASSRGVSYEQYF,TGTGCCAGCAGCAGGGGGGTTTCCTACGAGCAGTACTTC
TRBD1,TRBJ1-1,-,TRBV29-1,CSVERQGVNTEAFF,TGCAGCGTTGAAAGACAGGGGGTGAACACTGAAGCTTTCTTT
TRBD2,TRBJ2-7,few,TRBV19,CASRAGGTDEQYF,TGTGCCAGTAGAGCGGGGGGGACCGACGAGCAGTACTTC
-,TRBJ2-5,-,TRBV28,CASSLGGRETQYF,TGTGCCAGCAGTTTAGGGGGGAGAGAGACCCAGTACTTC
-,TRBJ1-2,-,TRBV19,CASSMPPRQRLYTF,TGTGCCAGTAGTATGCCCCCCCGACAGCGTCTCTACACCTTC
TRBD2,TRBJ2-3,-,TRBV3-1/TRBV3-2,CASSQGSGTSGSTQYF,TGTGCCAGCAGCCAAGGCTCCGGGACTAGCGGCAGTACGCAGTATTTT
-,TRBJ1-1,-,TRBV5-4,CASSRPGGNTEAFF,TGTGCCAGCAGCCGCCCCGGGGGGAACACTGAAGCTTTCTTT
-,TRBJ1-5,-,TRBV20-1,CSASRQPYSNQPQHF,TGCAGTGCTAGTAGACAGCCTTATAGCAATCAGCCCCAGCATTTT
-,TRBJ1-3,once,TRBV19,CASSIRGSGNTIYF,TGTGCCAGTAGTATCCGGGGATCTGGAAACACCATATATTTT
TRBD1,TRBJ1-1,-,TRBV5-6,CASSFPGQVNTEAFF,TGTGCCAGCAGCTTCCCCGGACAGGTGAACACTGAAGCTTTCTTT
-,TRBJ1-1,-,TRBV2,CASSEARGAGGTEAFF,TGTGCCAGCAGTGAAGCTAGGGGAGCGGGCGGCACTGAAGCTTTCTTT
-,TRBJ1-2,-,TRBV4-1,CASSQGTVYGYTF,TGCGCCAGCAGCCAAGGCACGGTTTATGGCTACACCTTC
-,TRBJ2-3,-,TRBV7-9,CASSLARQGRITDTQYF,TGTGCCAGCAGCTTAGCGCGTCAGGGGCGAATCACAGATACGCAGTATTTT
-,TRBJ1-1,-,TRBV5-1,CASSRDTLNTEAFF,TGCGCCAGCAGCCGGGACACCCTGAACACTGAAGCTTTCTTT
TRBD1,TRBJ2-2,-,TRBV7-2,CASSTVQGARNGELFF,TGTGCCAGCTCAACGGTACAGGGGGCGCGTAACGGGGAGCTGTTTTTT
TRBD1,TRBJ1-5,-,TRBV7-2,CASSLAGGGQPQHF,TGTGCCAGCAGCTTAGCAGGGGGCGGTCAGCCCCAGCATTTT
TRBD1,TRBJ2-4,-,TRBV5-6,CASSSGTGSTNIQYF,TGTGCCAGCAGCTCGGGGACAGGGTCTACAAACATTCAGTACTTC
TRBD2,TRBJ2-1,-,TRBV20-1,CSAGGGIEQFF,TGCAGTGCTGGGGGGGGGATTGAGCAGTTCTTC
-,TRBJ1-6,-,TRBV10-3,CAIRREQGGNSPLHF,TGTGCCATCAGGAGAGAACAGGGAGGGAATTCACCCCTCCACTTT
TRBD1,TRBJ1-5,once,TRBV6-5,CASSRTGDQPQHF,TGTGCCAGCAGTCGGACAGGAGATCAGCCCCAGCATTTT
-,TRBJ1-1,-,TRBV27,CASGLAGAEAFF,TGTGCCAGCGGACTGGCGGGCGCGGAAGCTTTCTTT
-,TRBJ2-7,-,TRBV4-1,CASSQVGTSYEQYF,TGCGCCAGCAGCCAAGTCGGGACTTCCTACGAGCAGTACTTC
-,TRBJ2-5,-,TRBV5-4,CASSYPTQETQYF,TGTGCCAGCAGCTATCCGACACAAGAGACCCAGTACTTC
-,TRBJ2-7,-,TRBV20-1,CSASGDPTGASYEQYF,TGCAGTGCTAGTGGGGACCCGACAGGAGCGAGCTACGAGCAGTACTTC
TRBD2,TRBJ2-2,many,TRBV5-1,CASSLGDGGGTGELFF,TGCGCCAGCAGCCTAGGGGACGGCGGGGGAACCGGGGAGCTGTTTTTT
TRBD1,TRBJ1-2,-,TRBV7-9,CASSPGQASYGYTF,TGTGCCAGCAGCCCGGGACAGGCGAGCTATGGCTACACCTTC
-,TRBJ2-1,once,TRBV5-1,CASSLNVGGDEQFF,TGCGCCAGCAGCTTGAATGTAGGAGGGGATGAGCAGTTCTTC
TRBD2,TRBJ2-2,-,TRBV18,CASSPPGGHTGELFF,TGTGCCAGCTCACCCCCGGGGGGGCACACCGGGGAGCTGTTTTTT
TRBD1,TRBJ1-2,-,TRBV5-1,CASSLNSGTGGVYGYTF,TGCGCCAGCAGCTTGAATTCGGGGACAGGGGGTGTTTATGGCTACACCTTC
TRBD1,TRBJ1-5,-,TRBV25-1,CASSSGTGDNQPQHF,TGTGCCAGCAGCTCCGGGACAGGGGACAATCAGCCCCAGCATTTT